This T cell receptor beta chain was captured by sequencing in a study of cytotoxic CD8 clonotypes in ibrutinib-treated CLL. Study in general: After median roughly 68 months, roughly 14 stayed in remission, about 12 progressed; responses roughly 24 partial, 2 complete. Following a median roughly 13 months of treatment, with a range of 6 to 36, response samples were taken. Study-wide findings and caveats: Treatment left the uncommon public clonotypes either contracted or stable in frequency.

A note on this clone: Its antigen is currently unknown.

Germline values: CDR1 MNHEY, CDR2 SVGAGI. The CDR3 runs to 12 residues. Trimming removed 8 bases from V and 1 base from J, with 8 bases in between. Assay used: immunoSEQ multiplex PCR; TCRdb lists only in-frame clones, some missing. Counted here are roughly 200,000 clones, 79% occurring once; the ten biggest clones make up 10% to 12%. The sequencing here drew on PBMCs, taken after 12 months of ibrutinib treatment. This chain joins TRBV6-5 and TRBJ2-5; D gene uncertain. The TCR sequence derives from a human donor with chronic lymphocytic leukemia. CDR3: CASVRSQETQYF. CDR3 DNA sequence: TGTGCCAGCGTTAGGTCCCAAGAGACCCAGTACTTC.